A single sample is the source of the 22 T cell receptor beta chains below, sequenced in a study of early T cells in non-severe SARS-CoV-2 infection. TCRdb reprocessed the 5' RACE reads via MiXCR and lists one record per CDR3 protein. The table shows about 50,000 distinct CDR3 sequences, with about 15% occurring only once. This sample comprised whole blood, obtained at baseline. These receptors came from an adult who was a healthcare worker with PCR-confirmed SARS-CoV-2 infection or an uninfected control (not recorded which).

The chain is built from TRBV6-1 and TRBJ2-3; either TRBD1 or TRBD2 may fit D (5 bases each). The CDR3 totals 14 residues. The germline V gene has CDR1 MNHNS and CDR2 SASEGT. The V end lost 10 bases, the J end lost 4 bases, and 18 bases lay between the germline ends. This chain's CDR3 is CATGTPRIADTQYF. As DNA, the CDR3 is TGTGCCACCGGGACCCCCAGGATCGCAGATACGCAGTATTTT.

The CDR3 DNA follows: TGTGCCAGTAGTATTGCCGGGACAGGGCTAAATGAGCAGTTCTTC. Its translation is CASSIAGTGLNEQFF. The chain combines TRBV19 with TRBJ2-1, with 9 bases matching TRBD1. CDR1 and CDR2 from the germline V gene are LNHDA and SQIVND (reference sequence). The CDR3 is made up of 15 amino acids. J lost 7 bases, V lost 3 bases, and 7 bases had no gene match. Full variable domain (remainder filled in from reference TRBV19 and TRBJ2-1): DGGITQSPKYLFRKEGQNVTLSCEQNLNHDAMYWYRQDPGQGLRLIYYSQIVNDFQKGDIAEGYSVSREKKESFPLTVTSAQKNPTAFYLCASSIAGTGLNEQFFGPGTRLTVL.

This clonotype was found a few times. For the CDR3, the DNA is TGTGCCAGCAGTAGACTAGCGCTAGATACGCAGTATTTT. Its translation: CASSRLALDTQYF. The chain employs TRBV2 and TRBJ2-3; 8 bases map to TRBD2. V lost 5 bases, J lost 5 bases, and 3 bases stayed unmatched. The CDR3 runs 13 residues. Germline V gives CDR1 SNHLY, CDR2 FYNNEI.

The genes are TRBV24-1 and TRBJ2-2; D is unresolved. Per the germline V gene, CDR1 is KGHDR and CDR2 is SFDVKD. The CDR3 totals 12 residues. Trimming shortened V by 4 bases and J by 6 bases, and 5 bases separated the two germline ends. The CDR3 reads CATSDKAGELFF. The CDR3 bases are TGTGCCACCAGTGACAAGGCCGGGGAGCTGTTTTTT.

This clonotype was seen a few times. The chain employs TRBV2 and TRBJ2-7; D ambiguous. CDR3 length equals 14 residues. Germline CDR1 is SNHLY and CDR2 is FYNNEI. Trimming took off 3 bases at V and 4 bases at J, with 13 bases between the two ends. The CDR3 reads CASSEGKNRYEQYF. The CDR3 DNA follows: TGTGCCAGCAGTGAGGGGAAGAATCGTTACGAGCAGTACTTC. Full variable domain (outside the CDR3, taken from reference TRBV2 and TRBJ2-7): EPEVTQTPSHQVTQMGQEVILRCVPISNHLYFYWYRQILGQKVEFLVSFYNNEISEKSEIFDDQFSVERPDGSNFTLKIRSTKLEDSAMYFCASSEGKNRYEQYFGPGTRLTVT.

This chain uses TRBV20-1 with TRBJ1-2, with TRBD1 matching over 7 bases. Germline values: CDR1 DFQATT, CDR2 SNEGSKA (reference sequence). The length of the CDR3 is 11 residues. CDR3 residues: CRADRDYGYTF. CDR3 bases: TGCAGGGCCGACAGGGACTATGGCTACACCTTC.

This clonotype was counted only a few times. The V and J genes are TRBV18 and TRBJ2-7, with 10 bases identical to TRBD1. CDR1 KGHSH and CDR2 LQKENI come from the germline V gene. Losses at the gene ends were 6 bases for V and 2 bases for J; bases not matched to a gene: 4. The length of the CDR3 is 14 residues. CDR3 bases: TGTGCCAGCTCGCCCGGGACAGGGGCCTACGAGCAGTACTTC. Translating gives CASSPGTGAYEQYF.

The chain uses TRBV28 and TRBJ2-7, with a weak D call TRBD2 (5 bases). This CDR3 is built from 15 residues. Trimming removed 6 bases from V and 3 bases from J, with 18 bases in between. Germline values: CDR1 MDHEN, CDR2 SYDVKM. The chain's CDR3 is CASSRLAEENYEQYF. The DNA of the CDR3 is TGTGCCAGCAGCCGGCTAGCCGAAGAAAACTACGAGCAGTACTTC.

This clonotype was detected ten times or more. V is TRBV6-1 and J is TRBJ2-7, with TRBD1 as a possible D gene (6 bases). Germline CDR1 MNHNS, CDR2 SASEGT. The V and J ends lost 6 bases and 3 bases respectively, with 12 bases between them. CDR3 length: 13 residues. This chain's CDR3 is CASSPQGSYEQYF. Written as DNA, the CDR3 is TGTGCCAGCAGCCCACAGGGAAGCTACGAGCAGTACTTC.

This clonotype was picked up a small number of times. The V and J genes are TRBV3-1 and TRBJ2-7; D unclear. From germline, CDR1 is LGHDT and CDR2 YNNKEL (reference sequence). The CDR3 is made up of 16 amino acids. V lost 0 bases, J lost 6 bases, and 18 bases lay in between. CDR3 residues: CASSQEGPGGPSEQYF. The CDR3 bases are TGTGCCAGCAGCCAAGAAGGGCCCGGTGGTCCCTCCGAGCAGTACTTC.

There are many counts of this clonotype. The CDR3 is CASSQGQGLIYEQYF. Here the CDR3 DNA reads TGTGCCAGCAGTCAAGGACAGGGACTTATCTACGAGCAGTACTTC. The chain carries TRBV6-6 and TRBJ2-7; 8 nucleotides line up with TRBD1. The CDR3 is 15 amino acids. Losses at the gene ends were 5 bases for V and 3 bases for J; bases not matched to a gene: 9. CDR1 and CDR2 from the germline V gene are MNHNY and SVGAGI (reference sequence).

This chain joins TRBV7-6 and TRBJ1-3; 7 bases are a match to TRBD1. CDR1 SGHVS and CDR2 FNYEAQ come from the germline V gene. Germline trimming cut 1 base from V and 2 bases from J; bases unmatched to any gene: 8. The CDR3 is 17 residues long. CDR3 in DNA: TGTGCCAGCAGCTTAGGCCCGGGCGGGACAGCTGGAAACACCATATATTTT. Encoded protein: CASSLGPGGTAGNTIYF.

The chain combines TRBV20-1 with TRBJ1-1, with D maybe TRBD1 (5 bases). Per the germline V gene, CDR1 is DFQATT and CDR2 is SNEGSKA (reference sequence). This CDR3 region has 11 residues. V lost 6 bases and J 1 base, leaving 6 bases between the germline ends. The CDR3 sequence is CSATGNTEAFF. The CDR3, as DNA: TGCAGTGCAACAGGGAACACTGAAGCTTTCTTT.

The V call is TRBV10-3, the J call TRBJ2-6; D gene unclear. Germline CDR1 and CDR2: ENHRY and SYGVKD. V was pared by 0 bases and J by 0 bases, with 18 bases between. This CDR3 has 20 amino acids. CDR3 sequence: CAISESIVFGRTSGANVLTF. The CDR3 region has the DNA TGTGCCATCAGTGAGTCAATTGTATTTGGACGGACCTCTGGGGCCAACGTCCTGACTTTC.

The CDR3, as DNA: TGTGCCATCAGTGTGTCGGTAGCGGGAAGCCACGAGCAGTACTTC. Encoded protein: CAISVSVAGSHEQYF. V usage is TRBV10-3 and J usage is TRBJ2-7; 8 positions agree with TRBD2. The CDR3 length is 15 residues. Germline CDR1 is ENHRY and CDR2 is SYGVKD. V trimming: 4 bases; J trimming: 5 bases; junction bases outside the gene matches: 10.

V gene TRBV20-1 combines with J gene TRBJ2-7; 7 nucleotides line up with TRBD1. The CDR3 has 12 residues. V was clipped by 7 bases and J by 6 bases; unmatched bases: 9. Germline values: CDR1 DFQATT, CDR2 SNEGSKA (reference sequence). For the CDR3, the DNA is TGCAGTGGGGCTAGGGGGCTTGGCGAGCAGTACTTC. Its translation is CSGARGLGEQYF.

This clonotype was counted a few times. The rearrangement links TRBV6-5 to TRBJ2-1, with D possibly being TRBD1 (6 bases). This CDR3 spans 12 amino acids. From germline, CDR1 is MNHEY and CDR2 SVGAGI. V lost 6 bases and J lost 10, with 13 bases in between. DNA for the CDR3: TGTGCCAGCAGAACCGGGACATTAGAGCAGTTCTTC. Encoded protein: CASRTGTLEQFF.

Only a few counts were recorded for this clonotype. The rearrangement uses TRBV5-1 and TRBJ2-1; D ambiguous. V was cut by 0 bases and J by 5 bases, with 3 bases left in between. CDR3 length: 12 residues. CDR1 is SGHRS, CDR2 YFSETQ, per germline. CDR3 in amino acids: CASSLGHNEQFF. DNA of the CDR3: TGCGCCAGCAGCTTGGGCCACAATGAGCAGTTCTTC.

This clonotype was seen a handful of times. The CDR3 loop is CASSEINRDYTGELFF. The CDR3 DNA reads as TGTGCCAGCAGTGAAATCAACAGGGATTACACCGGGGAGCTGTTTTTT. This chain connects TRBV6-1 to TRBJ2-2, with a possible D match to TRBD1 (6 bases). V shed 2 bases and J shed 3 bases, with 13 bases lying between them. Looked up from germline, CDR1 is MNHNS and CDR2 is SASEGT. The CDR3 loop spans 16 amino acids.

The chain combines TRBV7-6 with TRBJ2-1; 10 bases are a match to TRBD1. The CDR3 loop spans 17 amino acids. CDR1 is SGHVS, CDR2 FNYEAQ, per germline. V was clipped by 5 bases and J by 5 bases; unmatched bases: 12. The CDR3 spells CASSHSRWGTGDNEQFF. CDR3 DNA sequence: TGTGCCAGCAGCCACAGCCGGTGGGGGACAGGGGACAATGAGCAGTTCTTC.

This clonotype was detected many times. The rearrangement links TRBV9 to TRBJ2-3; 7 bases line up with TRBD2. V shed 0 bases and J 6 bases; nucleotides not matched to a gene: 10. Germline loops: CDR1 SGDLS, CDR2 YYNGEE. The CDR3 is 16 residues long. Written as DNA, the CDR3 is TGTGCCAGCAGCGTAGCCGCGGGGCGGGGGATGGATACGCAGTATTTT. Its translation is CASSVAAGRGMDTQYF.

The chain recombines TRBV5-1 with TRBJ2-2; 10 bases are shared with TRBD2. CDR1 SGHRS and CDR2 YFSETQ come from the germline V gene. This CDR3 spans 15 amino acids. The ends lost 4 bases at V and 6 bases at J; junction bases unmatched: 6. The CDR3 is CASSPIAGGPGELFF. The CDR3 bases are TGCGCCAGCAGCCCGATAGCGGGAGGCCCCGGGGAGCTGTTTTTT. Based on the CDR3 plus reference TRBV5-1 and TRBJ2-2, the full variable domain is KAGVTQTPRYLIKTRGQQVTLSCSPISGHRSVSWYQQTPGQGLQFLFEYFSETQRNKGNFPGRFSGRQFSNSRSEMNVSTLELGDSALYLCASSPIAGGPGELFFGEGSRLTVL.